The rows below give T cell receptor beta chains drawn from one sample of a study of blood T cells in healthy people across ages. TCRdb redid the calling of the 5' RACE reads with MiXCR, one entry per CDR3 protein. The table lists over 700,000 distinct CDR3 sequences, about 48% of them singletons. Input material: blood. These receptors were obtained from a man older than 75 in good health. Both conserved end residues are part of each CDR3. Each record gives: D gene, J gene, V gene, clone size, CDR3 DNA, CDR3 protein. A D gene is named only where the DNA matches it firmly. The size field is filled for only some rows; it gives once, few, many or a size class.

NA,TRBJ1-1,TRBV3-1,NA,TGTGCCAGCAGCCGGGTTAGCACTGAAGCTTTCTTT,CASSRVSTEAFF
TRBD2,TRBJ2-5,TRBV5-1,NA,TGCGCCAGCAGCCCTAGCGGGACAGAGACCCAGTACTTC,CASSPSGTETQYF
NA,TRBJ2-3,TRBV15,NA,TGTGCCACCAGCAGAGATCTAGTCAGGCAGGGTACGCAGTATTTT,CATSRDLVRQGTQYF
TRBD2,TRBJ2-1,TRBV5-1,NA,TGCGCCAGCAGCTTGGCCGGGACTAGCGGGAGATACGAGCAGTTCTTC,CASSLAGTSGRYEQFF
NA,TRBJ2-6,TRBV13,NA,TGTGCCAGCAGCTTAGGGGGGCCTGGGGCCAACGTCCTGACTTTC,CASSLGGPGANVLTF
TRBD1,TRBJ2-1,TRBV5-1,few,TGCGCCAGCAGCTCCCAGGGGGCAAATAGAAATGAGCAGTTCTTC,CASSSQGANRNEQFF
NA,TRBJ2-3,TRBV6-2/TRBV6-3,NA,TGTGCCAGCAGTTCTGGGGGCCCGGGGCACAGATACGCGTATTTT,CASSSGGPGHRYAYF
TRBD2,TRBJ2-5,TRBV5-4,NA,TGTGCCAGCAGCTTGACTAGCGAAGAGACCCAGTACTTC,CASSLTSEETQYF
TRBD2,TRBJ2-7,TRBV29-1,NA,TGCAGCGTTGGACTAGCGTTGAGCTCCTACGAGCAGTACTTC,CSVGLALSSYEQYF
NA,TRBJ2-3,TRBV2,NA,TGTGCCAGCAGTGATCCCGGGGGCGGTTCGCCAGATACGCAGTATTTT,CASSDPGGGSPDTQYF
NA,TRBJ2-7,TRBV7-9,NA,TGTGCCAGCAGCTTAGGGACGGGACGTAGCTCCTACGAGCAGTACTTC,CASSLGTGRSSYEQYF
NA,TRBJ2-5,TRBV14,NA,TGTGCCAGCAGCCAGGACAGCACGTACAGTGAGACCCAGTACTTC,CASSQDSTYSETQYF
TRBD1,TRBJ1-5,TRBV20-1,NA,TGCGTTGCACTGGGGGACACAGGGGGCCAGCCCCAGCATTTT,CVALGDTGGQPQHF
NA,TRBJ2-7,TRBV18,NA,TGTGCCAGCTCACCGCCAAGTTCTAAGGGCGAGCAGTACTTC,CASSPPSSKGEQYF
TRBD1,TRBJ2-5,TRBV6-1,NA,TGTGCCAGCAGCAAAAATCCTCCCGGGACAGTACCTCAAGAGACCCAGTACTTC,CASSKNPPGTVPQETQYF
NA,TRBJ2-7,TRBV7-3,few,TGTGCCAGCAGCCCCTCTCGGCGGGCATCCTACGAGCAGTACTTC,CASSPSRRASYEQYF
TRBD2,TRBJ2-1,TRBV6-1,NA,TGTGCCAGCAGTGAAGCGCGATACGGCCGTACTAGCGGGATAAGGAATGAGCAGTTCTTC,CASSEARYGRTSGIRNEQFF
TRBD2,TRBJ2-5,TRBV10-3,NA,TGTGCCATCAGTGAAACTAGCGGGAGCCCTGGGGAGACCCAGTACTTC,CAISETSGSPGETQYF
TRBD2,TRBJ2-7,TRBV5-1,once,TGCGCCAGCAGCTTCGAGCGGGGCCCTACCACCTACGAGCAGTACTTC,CASSFERGPTTYEQYF
TRBD2,TRBJ2-3,TRBV6-1,NA,TGTGCCAGCAGTGCCCCCGGGACTAGCCGTCGCACAGATACGCAGTATTTT,CASSAPGTSRRTDTQYF
TRBD2,TRBJ2-2,TRBV12-3/TRBV12-4,NA,TGTGCCAGCAGAAGGGGACTAGCGGGGAACACCGGGGAGCTGTTTTTT,CASRRGLAGNTGELFF
NA,TRBJ1-1,TRBV20-1,NA,TGCAGTGCTACCAACAGGGACACTGAAGCTTTCTTT,CSATNRDTEAFF
TRBD1,TRBJ1-2,TRBV20-1,NA,TGCAGTGCTATCTTGACAGGGGCCAAATCTAACTATGGCTACACCTTC,CSAILTGAKSNYGYTF
TRBD1,TRBJ2-4,TRBV10-1,NA,TGCGCCAGCAGGGAGGACAGGGAATGCATTCAGTACTTC,CASREDRECIQYF
TRBD1,TRBJ1-1,TRBV6-6,many,TGTGCCAGCAGTTACCGACAGGGGGCTAGGATCACTGAAGCTTTCTTT,CASSYRQGARITEAFF
TRBD1,TRBJ2-3,TRBV7-9,few,TGTGCCAGCAGCCCCGGGACAGGGCGCACAGATACGCAGTATTTT,CASSPGTGRTDTQYF
TRBD2,TRBJ2-7,TRBV20-1,few,TGCAGTGCTAGTCCTAGCGGGGGACTTGGCGAGCAGTACTTC,CSASPSGGLGEQYF
NA,TRBJ1-2,TRBV4-1,NA,TGCGCCAGCAGCCGGAAGGCGGATGGGGACCTAAACTATGGCTACACCTTC,CASSRKADGDLNYGYTF
NA,TRBJ2-5,TRBV28,NA,TGTGCCAGCAGTGGCAAAACGGGGGCGGCGAAGACCCAGTACTTC,CASSGKTGAAKTQYF
TRBD1,TRBJ2-1,TRBV29-1,NA,TGCAGCGTCCGTGGAGGGACAGGGTGGGAGACCCAGTTCTTC,CSVRGGTGWETQFF
NA,TRBJ2-2,TRBV6-1,NA,TGTGCCAGCAGTGAAGAGGGCAGGGTCAACACCGGGGAGCTGTTTTTT,CASSEEGRVNTGELFF
NA,TRBJ2-5,TRBV29-1,NA,TGCAGCGTTGAAGCCGGAAAGCAGTACTTC,CSVEAGKQYF
NA,TRBJ2-7,TRBV21-1,NA,TGTGCCAGCAGCAAACAGAGTTGCTTCTACGAGCAGTACTTC,CASSKQSCFYEQYF
TRBD1,TRBJ1-1,TRBV20-1,NA,TGCAGTGCTAGCCCCTCAGGGGGAAACACTGAAGCTTTCTTT,CSASPSGGNTEAFF
NA,TRBJ1-2,TRBV7-2,once,TGTGCCAGCAACTTAGAGTTCAGGGACACGGGTAACTATGGCTACACCTTC,CASNLEFRDTGNYGYTF
NA,TRBJ2-1,TRBV5-1,NA,TGCGCCAGCAGCTTGTTGCAGGGCGGGCAGTTCTTC,CASSLLQGGQFF
NA,TRBJ1-1,TRBV11-2,NA,TGTGCCAGCAGCTTAGGTGCGACAGGAGACCGGCGTGACACTGAAGCTTTCTTT,CASSLGATGDRRDTEAFF
NA,TRBJ2-1,TRBV19,NA,TGTGCCAGTAGTACGCCCACCTATGAGCAGTTCTTC,CASSTPTYEQFF
NA,TRBJ1-1,TRBV20-1,NA,TGCAGTGCTAGAGGCCCTTCCAGGAGCGCTTTCTTT,CSARGPSRSAFF
TRBD2,TRBJ2-1,TRBV5-1,NA,TGCGCCAGCAGCTTCTCCGGGCTAGCGGGACTCGGGGAGCAGTTCTTC,CASSFSGLAGLGEQFF
TRBD1,TRBJ2-7,TRBV10-3,NA,TGTGCCATCAGTGCCACAGGGGGCGTATCCAATGAGCAGTACTTC,CAISATGGVSNEQYF